A selection of T cell receptor beta chains follows, all from one sample in a study of identical twins. TCRdb re-derived calls from the 5' RACE reads in MiXCR, one entry per CDR3 protein. This table holds nearly 250,000 distinct CDR3 sequences, roughly 7% found once. The sample also formed part of further work on yellow fever vaccine responses in identical twins.

Material: memory (CD45RO+) T cells sorted from blood. The receptors originated from a woman under 30 in good health. Each CDR3 is given with its conserved first and last residue. A D gene is named only where the DNA matches it firmly. Some rows mark clone size as missing; the rest say once, few, many or name a class of expanded clone.

CDR3aa: CASSEGTGTNVLTF
CDR3nt: TGTGCCAGCAGTGAAGGGACAGGGACCAACGTCCTGACTTTC
d_gene: TRBD1
j_gene: TRBJ2-6
abundance: .
v_gene: TRBV2

CDR3aa: CASRPGGGEYGYTF
CDR3nt: TGTGCCAGCAGACCAGGAGGGGGCGAATACGGCTACACCTTC
d_gene: TRBD1
j_gene: TRBJ1-2
abundance: many
v_gene: TRBV12-3/TRBV12-4

CDR3aa: CASSLREGPNEQFF
CDR3nt: TGTGCCAGCAGCTTACGGGAGGGCCCGAATGAGCAGTTCTTC
d_gene: TRBD2
j_gene: TRBJ2-1
abundance: .
v_gene: TRBV7-6

CDR3aa: CASSLVGGGETQYF
CDR3nt: TGCGCCAGCAGCTTGGTAGGGGGCGGCGAGACCCAGTACTTC
d_gene: TRBD1
j_gene: TRBJ2-5
abundance: few
v_gene: TRBV5-1

CDR3aa: CASSPSGAGLANYEQYF
CDR3nt: TGTGCCAGCAGTCCATCCGGCGCGGGACTCGCTAACTACGAGCAGTACTTC
d_gene: .
j_gene: TRBJ2-7
abundance: few
v_gene: TRBV12-3/TRBV12-4

CDR3aa: CASTPPGQRFYNEQFF
CDR3nt: TGTGCCAGCACCCCGCCGGGACAACGTTTTTACAATGAGCAGTTCTTC
d_gene: .
j_gene: TRBJ2-1
abundance: few
v_gene: TRBV2

CDR3aa: CSALGLAGAGELFF
CDR3nt: TGCAGCGCCCTGGGACTAGCGGGAGCCGGGGAGCTGTTTTTT
d_gene: TRBD2
j_gene: TRBJ2-2
abundance: .
v_gene: TRBV29-1

CDR3aa: CASNPIGNVESGANVLTF
CDR3nt: TGTGCCAGCAACCCCATCGGGAACGTAGAGTCTGGGGCCAACGTCCTGACTTTC
d_gene: .
j_gene: TRBJ2-6
abundance: few
v_gene: TRBV6-1

CDR3aa: CASSETSSGELFF
CDR3nt: TGTGCCAGCAGTGAGACTAGCTCCGGGGAGCTGTTTTTT
d_gene: TRBD2
j_gene: TRBJ2-2
abundance: many
v_gene: TRBV2

CDR3aa: CAISEFDTSSGNTIYF
CDR3nt: TGTGCCATCAGTGAGTTCGACACTTCCTCTGGAAACACCATATATTTT
d_gene: .
j_gene: TRBJ1-3
abundance: few
v_gene: TRBV10-3

CDR3aa: CASSFVKSNYGYTF
CDR3nt: TGTGCCAGCAGTTTCGTGAAATCCAACTATGGCTACACCTTC
d_gene: .
j_gene: TRBJ1-2
abundance: .
v_gene: TRBV28